One sample yielded the 2 T cell receptor beta chains listed below, sequenced in a study of early T cells in non-severe SARS-CoV-2 infection (dated by TCRdb to 2020 to 2023). Preparation of the library involved 5' RACE. Sequenced using a NextSeq 500. TCRdb handled the public reads itself, with Q25 trimming in fastp and clone calling in MiXCR, and kept productive beta chains. For every CDR3 protein sequence, its rows merge into one entry that carries the most common genes and DNA. This sample comprises tens of thousands of distinct CDR3 sequences, around 13% of them detected only once. The ten most abundant clones make up roughly 4.3% of the sample. Sequenced material: whole blood, taken at baseline. The source is an adult who was a healthcare worker with PCR-confirmed SARS-CoV-2 infection or an uninfected control (not recorded which).

There are a few counts of this clonotype. The genes are TRBV5-1 and TRBJ2-1; no clear D. From germline, CDR1 is SGHRS and CDR2 YFSETQ. The germline V and J ends were trimmed by 2 bases and 5 bases, with 5 bases remaining between them. CDR3 length equals 12 residues. The DNA of the CDR3 is TGCGCCAGCAGCTTTTCCAACAATGAGCAGTTCTTC. Translated, it gives CASSFSNNEQFF.

The chain joins TRBV12-3 or TRBV12-4 to TRBJ2-1; TRBD2 matches 9 bases. Germline trimming cut 2 bases from V and 5 bases from J; bases unmatched to any gene: 7. The CDR3 length is 16 residues. In DNA, the CDR3 is TGTGCCAGCAGTTTATTGGGCGGGAGGGCCCACAATGAGCAGTTCTTC. Amino acid sequence: CASSLLGGRAHNEQFF.